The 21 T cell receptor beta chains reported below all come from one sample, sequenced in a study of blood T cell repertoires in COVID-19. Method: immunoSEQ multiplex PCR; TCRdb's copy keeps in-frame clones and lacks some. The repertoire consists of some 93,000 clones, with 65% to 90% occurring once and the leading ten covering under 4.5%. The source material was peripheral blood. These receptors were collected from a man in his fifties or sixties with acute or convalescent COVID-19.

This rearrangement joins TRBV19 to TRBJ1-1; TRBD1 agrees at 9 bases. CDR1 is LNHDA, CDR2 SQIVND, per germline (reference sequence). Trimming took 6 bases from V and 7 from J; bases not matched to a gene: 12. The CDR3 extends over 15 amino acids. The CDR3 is CASSSSTGGAHEAFF. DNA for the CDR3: TGTGCCAGTAGCTCCTCTACAGGGGGCGCACATGAAGCTTTCTTT.

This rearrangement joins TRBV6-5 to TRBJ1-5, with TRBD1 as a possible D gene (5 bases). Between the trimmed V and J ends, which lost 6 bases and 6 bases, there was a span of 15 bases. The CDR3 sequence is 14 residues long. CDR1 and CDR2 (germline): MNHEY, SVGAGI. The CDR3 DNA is TGTGCCAGCAGCCGGGGGGGGAGGTCTCAGCCCCAGCATTTT. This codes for CASSRGGRSQPQHF.

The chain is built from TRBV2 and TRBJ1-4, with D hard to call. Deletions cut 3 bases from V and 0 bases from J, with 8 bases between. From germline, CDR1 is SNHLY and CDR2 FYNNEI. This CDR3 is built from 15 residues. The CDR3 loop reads CASSDGRTTNEKLFF. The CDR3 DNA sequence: TGTGCCAGCAGTGATGGGAGGACAACTAATGAAAAACTGTTTTTT.

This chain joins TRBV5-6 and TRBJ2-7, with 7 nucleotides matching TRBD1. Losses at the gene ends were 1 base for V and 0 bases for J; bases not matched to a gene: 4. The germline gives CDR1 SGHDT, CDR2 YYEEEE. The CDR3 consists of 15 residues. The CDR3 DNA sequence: TGTGCCAGCAGCTTGTGGACAGGCTACTCCTACGAGCAGTACTTC. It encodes CASSLWTGYSYEQYF.

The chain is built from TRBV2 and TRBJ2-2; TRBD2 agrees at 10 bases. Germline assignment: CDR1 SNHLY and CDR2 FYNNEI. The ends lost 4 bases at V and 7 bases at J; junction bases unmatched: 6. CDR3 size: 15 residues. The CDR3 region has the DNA TGTGCCAGCAGTGCCCTAGCGGGAGTTGGCGGGGAGCTGTTTTTT. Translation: CASSALAGVGGELFF.

The CDR3 DNA is TGTGCCAGCAGTTCCGGACAGGGGAGTTATTCACCCCTCCACTTT. Protein sequence: CASSSGQGSYSPLHF. This chain uses TRBV6-5 with TRBJ1-6; TRBD1 aligns across 9 bases. CDR3 length equals 15 residues. Trimming at V came to 4 bases and at J to 8 bases, leaving 6 bases not matched to a gene. Per the germline V gene, CDR1 is MNHEY and CDR2 is SVGAGI.

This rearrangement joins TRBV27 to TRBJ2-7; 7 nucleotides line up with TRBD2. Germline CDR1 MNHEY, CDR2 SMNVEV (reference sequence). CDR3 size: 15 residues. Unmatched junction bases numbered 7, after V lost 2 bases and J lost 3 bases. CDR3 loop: CASSLAGDLNYEQYF. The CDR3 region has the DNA TGTGCCAGCAGTTTAGCGGGGGACCTAAACTACGAGCAGTACTTC.

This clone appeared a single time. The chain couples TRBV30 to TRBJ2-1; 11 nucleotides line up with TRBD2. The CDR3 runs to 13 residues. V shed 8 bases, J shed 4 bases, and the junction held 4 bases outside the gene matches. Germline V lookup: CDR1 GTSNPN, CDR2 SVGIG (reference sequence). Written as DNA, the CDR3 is TGTGCCGGAAGACTAGCGGGATACAATGAGCAGTTCTTC. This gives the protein CAGRLAGYNEQFF.

The CDR3 spells CASNRDTNTGELFF. The CDR3 DNA follows: TGTGCCAGCAATCGGGACACCAACACCGGGGAGCTGTTTTTT. The rearrangement links TRBV9 to TRBJ2-2; tentatively, D is TRBD1 (6 bases). CDR3 length: 14 residues. Germline lookup yields CDR1 SGDLS and CDR2 YYNGEE. V lost 6 bases to trimming and J lost 2 bases, with 11 bases between them.

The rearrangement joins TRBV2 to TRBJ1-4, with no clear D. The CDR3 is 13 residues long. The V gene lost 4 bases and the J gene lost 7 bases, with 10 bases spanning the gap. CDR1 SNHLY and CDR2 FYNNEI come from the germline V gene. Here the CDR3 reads CASSAGIPEKLFF. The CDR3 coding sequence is TGTGCCAGCAGTGCGGGGATTCCTGAAAAACTGTTTTTT.

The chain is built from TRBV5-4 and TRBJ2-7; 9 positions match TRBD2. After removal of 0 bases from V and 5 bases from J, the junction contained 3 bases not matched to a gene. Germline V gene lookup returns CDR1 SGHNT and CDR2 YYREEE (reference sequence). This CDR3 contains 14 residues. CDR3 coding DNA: TGTGCCAGCAGCTTGGTAGCGGGAGTGAACGAGCAGTACTTC. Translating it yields CASSLVAGVNEQYF.

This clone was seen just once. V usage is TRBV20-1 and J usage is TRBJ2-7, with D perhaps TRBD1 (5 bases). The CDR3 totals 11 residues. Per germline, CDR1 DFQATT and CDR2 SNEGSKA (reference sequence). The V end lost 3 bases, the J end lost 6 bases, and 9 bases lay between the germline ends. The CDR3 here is CSASLRGEQYF. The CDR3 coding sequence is TGCAGTGCTAGCCTTAGGGGCGAGCAGTACTTC.

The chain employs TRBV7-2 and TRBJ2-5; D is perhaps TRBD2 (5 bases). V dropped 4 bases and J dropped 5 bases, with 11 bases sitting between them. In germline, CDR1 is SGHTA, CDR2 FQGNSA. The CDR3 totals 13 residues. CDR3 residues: CASSYLARETQYF. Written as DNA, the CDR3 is TGTGCCAGCAGCTATTTAGCGAGGGAGACCCAGTACTTC.

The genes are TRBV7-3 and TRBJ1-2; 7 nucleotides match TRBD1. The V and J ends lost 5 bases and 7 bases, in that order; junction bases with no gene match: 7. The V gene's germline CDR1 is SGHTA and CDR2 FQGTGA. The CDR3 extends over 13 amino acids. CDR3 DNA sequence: TGTGCCAGCAGCCATACAGGGGTCGCTGGCTACACCTTC. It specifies CASSHTGVAGYTF.

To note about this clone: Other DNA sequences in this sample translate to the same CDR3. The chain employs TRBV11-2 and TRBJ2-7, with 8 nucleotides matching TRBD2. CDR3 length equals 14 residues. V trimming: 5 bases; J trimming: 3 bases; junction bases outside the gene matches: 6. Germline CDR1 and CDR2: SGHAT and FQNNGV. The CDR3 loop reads CASSARSGSYEQYF. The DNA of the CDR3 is TGTGCCAGCAGCGCCAGAAGCGGGAGCTACGAGCAGTACTTC. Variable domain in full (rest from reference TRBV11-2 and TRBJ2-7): EAGVAQSPRYKIIEKRQSVAFWCNPISGHATLYWYQQILGQGPKLLIQFQNNGVVDDSQLPKDRFSAERLKGVDSTLKIQPAKLEDSAVYLCASSARSGSYEQYFGPGTRLTVT.

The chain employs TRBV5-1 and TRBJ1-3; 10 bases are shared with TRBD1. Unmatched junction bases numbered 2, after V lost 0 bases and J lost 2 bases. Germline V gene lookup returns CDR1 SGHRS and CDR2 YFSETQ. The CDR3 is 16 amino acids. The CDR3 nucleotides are TGCGCCAGCAGCTTGGCAGGGACAGGGGCTGGAAACACCATATATTTT. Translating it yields CASSLAGTGAGNTIYF.

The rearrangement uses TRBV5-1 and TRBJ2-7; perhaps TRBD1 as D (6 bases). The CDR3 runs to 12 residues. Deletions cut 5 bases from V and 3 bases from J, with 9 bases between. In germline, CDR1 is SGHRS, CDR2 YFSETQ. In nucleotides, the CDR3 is TGCGCCAGCAGTCCACAGGGCTACGAGCAGTACTTC. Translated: CASSPQGYEQYF. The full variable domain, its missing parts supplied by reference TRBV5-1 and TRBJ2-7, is KAGVTQTPRYLIKTRGQQVTLSCSPISGHRSVSWYQQTPGQGLQFLFEYFSETQRNKGNFPGRFSGRQFSNSRSEMNVSTLELGDSALYLCASSPQGYEQYFGPGTRLTVT.

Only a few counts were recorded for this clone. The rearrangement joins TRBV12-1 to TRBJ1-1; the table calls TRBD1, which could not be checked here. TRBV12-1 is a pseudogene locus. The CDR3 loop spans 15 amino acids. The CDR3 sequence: CASSFLTAMNTEAFF. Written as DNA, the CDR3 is TGTGCCAGCAGCTTTCTGACAGCCATGAACACTGAAGCTTTCTTT.

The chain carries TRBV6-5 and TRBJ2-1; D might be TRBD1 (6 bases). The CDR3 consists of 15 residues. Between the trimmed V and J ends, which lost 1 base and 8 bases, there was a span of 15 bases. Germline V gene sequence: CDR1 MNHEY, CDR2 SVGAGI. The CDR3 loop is CASSYYTGSGDEQFF. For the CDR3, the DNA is TGTGCCAGCAGTTACTACACAGGGTCCGGGGATGAGCAGTTCTTC.

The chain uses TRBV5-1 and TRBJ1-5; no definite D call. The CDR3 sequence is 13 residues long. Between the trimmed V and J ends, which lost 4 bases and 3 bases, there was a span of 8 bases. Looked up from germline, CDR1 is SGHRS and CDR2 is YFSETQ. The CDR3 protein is CASSPGPNQPQHF. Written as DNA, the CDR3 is TGCGCCAGCAGCCCGGGTCCCAATCAGCCCCAGCATTTT.

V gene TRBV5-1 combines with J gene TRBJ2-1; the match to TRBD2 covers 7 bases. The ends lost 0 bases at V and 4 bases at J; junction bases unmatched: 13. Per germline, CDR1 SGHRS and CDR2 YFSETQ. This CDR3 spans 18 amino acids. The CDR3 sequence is CASSLGWGAGENYNEQFF. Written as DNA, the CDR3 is TGCGCCAGCAGCTTGGGGTGGGGTGCGGGAGAGAATTACAATGAGCAGTTCTTC.